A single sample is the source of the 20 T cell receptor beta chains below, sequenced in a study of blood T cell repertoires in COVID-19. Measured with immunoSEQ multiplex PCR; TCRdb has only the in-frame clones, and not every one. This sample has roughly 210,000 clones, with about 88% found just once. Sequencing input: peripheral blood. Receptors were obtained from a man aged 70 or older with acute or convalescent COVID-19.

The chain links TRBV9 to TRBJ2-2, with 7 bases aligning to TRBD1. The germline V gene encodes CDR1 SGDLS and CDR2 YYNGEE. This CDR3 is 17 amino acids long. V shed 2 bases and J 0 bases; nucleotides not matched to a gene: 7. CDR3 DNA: TGTGCCAGCAGCGTTTTTACCGGGACAGCGAACACCGGGGAGCTGTTTTTT. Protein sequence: CASSVFTGTANTGELFF.

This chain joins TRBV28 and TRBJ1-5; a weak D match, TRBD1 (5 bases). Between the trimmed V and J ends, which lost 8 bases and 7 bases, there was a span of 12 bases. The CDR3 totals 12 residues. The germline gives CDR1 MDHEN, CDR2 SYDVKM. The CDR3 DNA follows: TGTGCCAGCGCACTTAACAGGCAGCCCCAGCATTTT. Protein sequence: CASALNRQPQHF.

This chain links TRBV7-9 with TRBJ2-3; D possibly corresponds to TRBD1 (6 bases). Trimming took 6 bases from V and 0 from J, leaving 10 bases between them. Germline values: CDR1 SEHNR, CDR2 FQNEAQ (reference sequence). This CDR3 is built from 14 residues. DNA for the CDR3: TGTGCCAGCAGAGGACAGAAAAGCACAGATACGCAGTATTTT. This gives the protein CASRGQKSTDTQYF.

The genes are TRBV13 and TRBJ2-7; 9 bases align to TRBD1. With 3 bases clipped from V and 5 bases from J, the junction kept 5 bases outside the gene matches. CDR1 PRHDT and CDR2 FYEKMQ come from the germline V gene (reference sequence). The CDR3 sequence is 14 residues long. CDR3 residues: CASSFRDRVNEQYF. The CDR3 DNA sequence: TGTGCCAGCAGCTTCCGGGACAGGGTAAACGAGCAGTACTTC.

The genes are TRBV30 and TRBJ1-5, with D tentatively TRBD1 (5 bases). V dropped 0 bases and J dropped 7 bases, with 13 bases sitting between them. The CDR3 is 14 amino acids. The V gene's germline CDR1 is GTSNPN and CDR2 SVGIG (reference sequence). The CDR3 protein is CAWSVEGWDQPQHF. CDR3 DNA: TGTGCCTGGAGTGTGGAGGGATGGGACCAGCCCCAGCATTTT. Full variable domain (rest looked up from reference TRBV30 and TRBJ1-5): SQTIHQWPATLVQPVGSPLSLECTVEGTSNPNLYWYRQAAGRGLQLLFYSVGIGQISSEVPQNLSASRPQDRQFILSSKKLLLSDSGFYLCAWSVEGWDQPQHFGDGTRLSIL.

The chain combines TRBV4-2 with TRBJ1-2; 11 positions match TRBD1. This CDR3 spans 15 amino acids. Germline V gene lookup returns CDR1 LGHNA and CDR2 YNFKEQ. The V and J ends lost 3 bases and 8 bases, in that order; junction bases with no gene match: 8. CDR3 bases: TGTGCCAGCAGCCAGTCAGGACAGGGGGCTCGGGGCTACACCTTC. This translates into CASSQSGQGARGYTF.

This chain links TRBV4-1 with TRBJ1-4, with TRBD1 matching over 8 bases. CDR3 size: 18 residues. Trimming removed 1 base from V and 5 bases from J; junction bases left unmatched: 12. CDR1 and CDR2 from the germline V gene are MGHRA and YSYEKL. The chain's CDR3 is CASSQARTGTGRNEKLFF. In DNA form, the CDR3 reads TGCGCCAGCAGCCAAGCCCGAACCGGGACAGGCCGAAATGAAAAACTGTTTTTT.

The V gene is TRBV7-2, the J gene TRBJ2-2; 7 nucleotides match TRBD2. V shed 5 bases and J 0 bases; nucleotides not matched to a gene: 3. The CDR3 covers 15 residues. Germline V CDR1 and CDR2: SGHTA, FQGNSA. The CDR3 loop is CASSTGTTNTGELFF. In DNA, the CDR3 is TGTGCCAGCAGCACCGGGACTACGAACACCGGGGAGCTGTTTTTT.

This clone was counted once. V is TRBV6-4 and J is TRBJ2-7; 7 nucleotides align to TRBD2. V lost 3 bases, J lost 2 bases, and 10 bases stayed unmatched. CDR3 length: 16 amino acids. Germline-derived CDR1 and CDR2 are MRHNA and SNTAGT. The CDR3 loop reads CASSDSVQRDTYEQYF. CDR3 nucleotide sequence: TGTGCCAGCAGTGATTCGGTCCAGCGGGATACCTACGAGCAGTACTTC.

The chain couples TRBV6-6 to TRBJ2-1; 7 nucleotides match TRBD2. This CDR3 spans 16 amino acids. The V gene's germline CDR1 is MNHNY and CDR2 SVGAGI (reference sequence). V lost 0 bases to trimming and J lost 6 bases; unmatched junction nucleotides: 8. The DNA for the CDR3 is TGTGCCAGCAGTTACTCGATTGCGGGAGATCGCAATGAGCAGTTCTTC. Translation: CASSYSIAGDRNEQFF.

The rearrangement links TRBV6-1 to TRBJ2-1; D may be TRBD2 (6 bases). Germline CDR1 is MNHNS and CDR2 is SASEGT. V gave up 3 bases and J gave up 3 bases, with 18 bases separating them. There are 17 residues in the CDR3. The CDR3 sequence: CASSDPSRDFSYNEQFF. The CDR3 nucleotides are TGTGCCAGCAGTGATCCGAGCAGGGACTTTAGCTACAATGAGCAGTTCTTC.

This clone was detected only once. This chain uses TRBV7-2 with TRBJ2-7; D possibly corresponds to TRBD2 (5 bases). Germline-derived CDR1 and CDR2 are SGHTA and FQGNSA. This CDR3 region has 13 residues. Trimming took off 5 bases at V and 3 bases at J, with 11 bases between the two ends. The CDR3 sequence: CASSPTDYYEQYF. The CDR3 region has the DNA TGTGCCAGCAGCCCGACCGACTACTACGAGCAGTACTTC.

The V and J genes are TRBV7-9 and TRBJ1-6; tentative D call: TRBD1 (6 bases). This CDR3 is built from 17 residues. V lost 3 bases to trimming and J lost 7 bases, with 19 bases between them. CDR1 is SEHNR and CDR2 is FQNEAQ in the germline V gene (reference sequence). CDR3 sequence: CASSLLGQVQSNSPLHF. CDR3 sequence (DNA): TGTGCCAGCAGCTTGTTGGGACAAGTCCAGTCAAATTCACCCCTCCACTTT.

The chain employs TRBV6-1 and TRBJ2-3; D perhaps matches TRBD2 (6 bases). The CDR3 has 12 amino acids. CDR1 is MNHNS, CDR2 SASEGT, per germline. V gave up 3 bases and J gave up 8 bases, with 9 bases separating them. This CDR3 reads CASSDFGGTQYF. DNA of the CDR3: TGTGCCAGCAGTGATTTCGGGGGTACGCAGTATTTT.

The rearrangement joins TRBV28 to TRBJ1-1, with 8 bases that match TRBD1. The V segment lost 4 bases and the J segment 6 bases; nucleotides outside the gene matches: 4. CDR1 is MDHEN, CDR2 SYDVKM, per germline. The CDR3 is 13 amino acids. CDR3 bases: TGTGCCAGCAGTTCCTACAGGGGGGCTGAAGCTTTCTTT. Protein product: CASSSYRGAEAFF.

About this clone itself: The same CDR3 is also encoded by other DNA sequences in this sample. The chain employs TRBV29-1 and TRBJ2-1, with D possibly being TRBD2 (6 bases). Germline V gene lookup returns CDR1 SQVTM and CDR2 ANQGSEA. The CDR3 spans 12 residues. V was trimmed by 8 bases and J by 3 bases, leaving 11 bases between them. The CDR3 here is CSSGGFYNEQFF. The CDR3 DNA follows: TGCAGCTCCGGAGGGTTCTACAATGAGCAGTTCTTC.

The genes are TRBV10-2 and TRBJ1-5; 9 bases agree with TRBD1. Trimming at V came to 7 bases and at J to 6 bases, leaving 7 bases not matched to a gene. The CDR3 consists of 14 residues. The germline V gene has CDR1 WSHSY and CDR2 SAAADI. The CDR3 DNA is TGCGCCAGCACCCGGGACAGGGTCACTCAGCCCCAGCATTTT. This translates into CASTRDRVTQPQHF.

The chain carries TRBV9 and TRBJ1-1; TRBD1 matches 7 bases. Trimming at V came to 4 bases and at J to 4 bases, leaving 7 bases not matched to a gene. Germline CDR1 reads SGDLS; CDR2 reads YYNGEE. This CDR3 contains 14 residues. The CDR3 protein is CASSPWTGVTEAFF. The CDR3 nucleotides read TGTGCCAGCAGCCCTTGGACAGGAGTCACTGAAGCTTTCTTT.

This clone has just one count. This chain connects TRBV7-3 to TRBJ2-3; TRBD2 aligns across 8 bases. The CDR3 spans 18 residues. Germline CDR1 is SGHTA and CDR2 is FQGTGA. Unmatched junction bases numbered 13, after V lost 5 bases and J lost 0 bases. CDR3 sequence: CASSVRPMTSDSTDTQYF. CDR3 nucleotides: TGTGCCAGCAGCGTAAGACCAATGACTAGCGATAGCACAGATACGCAGTATTTT.

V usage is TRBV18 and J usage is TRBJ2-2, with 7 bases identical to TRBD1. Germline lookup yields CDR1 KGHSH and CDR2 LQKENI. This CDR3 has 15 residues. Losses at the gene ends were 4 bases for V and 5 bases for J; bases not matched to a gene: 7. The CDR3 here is CASSLRQGRTGELFF. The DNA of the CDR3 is TGTGCCAGCTCACTCAGACAGGGAAGGACCGGGGAGCTGTTTTTT.